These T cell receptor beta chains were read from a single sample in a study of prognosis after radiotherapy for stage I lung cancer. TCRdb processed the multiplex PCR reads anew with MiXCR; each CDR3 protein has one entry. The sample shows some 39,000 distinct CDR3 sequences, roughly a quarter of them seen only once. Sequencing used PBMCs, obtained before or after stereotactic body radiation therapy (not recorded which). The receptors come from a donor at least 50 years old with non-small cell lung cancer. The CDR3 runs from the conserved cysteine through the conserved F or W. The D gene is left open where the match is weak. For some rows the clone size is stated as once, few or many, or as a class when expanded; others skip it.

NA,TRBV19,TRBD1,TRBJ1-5,TGTGCCAGTAGACCAGGGCAGGGGGCGCGGACGGACAAGCATTTT,CASRPGQGARTDKHF
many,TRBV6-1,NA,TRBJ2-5,TGTGCCAGCAGTGAATCCAGGGGAAGGGAGACCCAGTACTTC,CASSESRGRETQYF
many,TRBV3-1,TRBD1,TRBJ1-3,TGTGCCAGCAGCCAATTTATCACAGGGGCCGGGGGAAACACCATATATTTT,CASSQFITGAGGNTIYF
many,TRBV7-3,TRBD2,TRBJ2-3,TGTGCCAGCAGCGAACGGACTAGCGCAGATACGCAGTATTTT,CASSERTSADTQYF
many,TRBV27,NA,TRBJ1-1,TGTGCCAGCAGTTATCTCCCAGGGAGGACCACTGAAGCTTTCTTT,CASSYLPGRTTEAFF
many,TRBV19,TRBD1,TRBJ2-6,TGTGCCAGTAGTGGACAGGGGGCGTCTGGGGCCAACGTCCTGACTTTC,CASSGQGASGANVLTF
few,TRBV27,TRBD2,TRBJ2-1,TGTGCCAGCACCCATGGGACTAGAGGGGGTAATGAGCAGTCCTTC,CASTHGTRGGNEQSF
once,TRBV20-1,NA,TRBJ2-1,TGCTGTGCTAGTCCCGAGGGGCGCGCGGATGAGGAGTTCTTC,CCASPEGRADEEFF
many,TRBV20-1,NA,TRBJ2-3,TGCAGTGCTAGTCTCAGGGGAGATACGCAGTATTTT,CSASLRGDTQYF
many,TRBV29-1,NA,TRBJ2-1,TGCAGCGTTGACCTCCCAGACAGCAATGAGCAGTTCTTC,CSVDLPDSNEQFF
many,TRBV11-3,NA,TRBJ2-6,TGTGCCAGCAGCCCAGGGCCAGGGGCTGGGGCCAACGTCCTGACTTTC,CASSPGPGAGANVLTF
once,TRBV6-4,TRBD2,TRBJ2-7,TGTGCCAGCAGCCCCCTTGTACGGACTAGCGGTTGCGGCGAGCAGTACTTC,CASSPLVRTSGCGEQYF
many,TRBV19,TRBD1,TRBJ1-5,TGTGCCAGTAGCCTGGGACAGGGAGATCAGCCCCAGCATTTT,CASSLGQGDQPQHF
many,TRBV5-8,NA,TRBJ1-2,TGTGCCAGCAGCGGGGGTCGGGGTAGTGGTGGCTACACCTTC,CASSGGRGSGGYTF
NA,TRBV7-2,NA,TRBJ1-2,TGTGCCAGCAGCTTAGCCGCCCGACCTAACTATGGCTACACCTTC,CASSLAARPNYGYTF
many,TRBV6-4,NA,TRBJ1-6,TGTGCCAGCAGTGGTGATTACAAGAATTCACCCCTCCACTTT,CASSGDYKNSPLHF
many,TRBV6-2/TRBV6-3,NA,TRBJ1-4,TGTGCCAGCAGGGACGGAATGGAGAAACTGTTTTTT,CASRDGMEKLFF
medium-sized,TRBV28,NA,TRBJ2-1,TGTGCCAGCAGTTTTGTAGAGAATGAGCAGTTCTTC,CASSFVENEQFF
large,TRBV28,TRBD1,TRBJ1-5,TGTGCCAGCATCGAAACAGGGGATAGCAATCAGCCCCAGCATTTT,CASIETGDSNQPQHF
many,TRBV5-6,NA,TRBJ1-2,TGTGCCAGCAGCTTGTTCCCAGGGCTGGGTGGCTACACCTTC,CASSLFPGLGGYTF
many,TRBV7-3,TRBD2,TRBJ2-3,TGTGCCAGCAGCGATGAGGGACTAGCGGGAACGCAGTATTTT,CASSDEGLAGTQYF
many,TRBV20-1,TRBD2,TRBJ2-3,TGCAGTGTGGACGGGGGGGCCCGAGGCACAGATACGCAGTATTTT,CSVDGGARGTDTQYF
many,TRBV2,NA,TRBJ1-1,TGTGCCAGCACCTGGGCACTCGAAGCTTTCTTT,CASTWALEAFF
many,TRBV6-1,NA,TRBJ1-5,TGTGCCAGCAGTGAAGGTGGAAAGGGAGGACAGCCCCAGCATTTT,CASSEGGKGGQPQHF
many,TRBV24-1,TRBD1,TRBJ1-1,TGTGCCACCAGTGATCTGGGGACAGTCGGGGCTTTCTTT,CATSDLGTVGAFF
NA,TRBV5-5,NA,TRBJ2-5,TGTGCCAGCAGTGTGAGGGGGAGGCCCCAAGAGACCCGGTACTTC,CASSVRGRPQETRYF
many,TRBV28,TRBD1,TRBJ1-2,TGTGCCACTTACGCCTCAGGGGGCGCCTATGGCTACACCTTC,CATYASGGAYGYTF
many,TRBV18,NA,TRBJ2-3,TGTGCCAGCTCACCGCTGACAGTAGATACGCAGTATTTT,CASSPLTVDTQYF
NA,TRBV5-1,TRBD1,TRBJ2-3,TGCGCCAGCACGGACAGGACTAGCACAGATACGCAGTATTTT,CASTDRTSTDTQYF
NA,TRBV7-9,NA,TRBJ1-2,TGTGCCAGCAGCTCAATTCAGGGGTATGGCTACACCTTC,CASSSIQGYGYTF
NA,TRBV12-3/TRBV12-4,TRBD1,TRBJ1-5,TGTGCCAGCAGTCCGGGGACAGGTTGCAATCAGCCCCAGCATTTT,CASSPGTGCNQPQHF
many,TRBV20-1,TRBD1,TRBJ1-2,TGCAGTGCTAGACGGCAGGGGGTCTATGGCTACACCTTC,CSARRQGVYGYTF
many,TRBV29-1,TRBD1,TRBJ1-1,TGCAGCGCTGGGACAGGGATGAACACTGAAGCTTTCTTT,CSAGTGMNTEAFF
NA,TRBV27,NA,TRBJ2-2,TGTGCCAGCAGAAGTGGGGGGAGGCTGAACACCGGGGAGCTGTTTTTT,CASRSGGRLNTGELFF
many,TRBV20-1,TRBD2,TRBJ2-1,TGCAGTGCTAGAGTAGCGGGAGGGCCGCGGGGTGAGCAGTTCTTC,CSARVAGGPRGEQFF
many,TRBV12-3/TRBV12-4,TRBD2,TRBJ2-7,TGTGCCAGCAGTTTACGGGAGGGTACGAACGAGCAGTACTTC,CASSLREGTNEQYF
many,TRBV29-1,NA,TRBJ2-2,TGCAGCGTTGCGGGAACCACCACCGGGGAGCTGTTTTTT,CSVAGTTTGELFF
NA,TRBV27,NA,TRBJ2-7,TGTGCCAGCAGTGCCATGAATTGGGGGGAGTACTTC,CASSAMNWGEYF
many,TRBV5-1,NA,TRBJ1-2,TGCGCCAGCAGCTTGTATGGGACTTATAACTATGGCTACACCTTC,CASSLYGTYNYGYTF
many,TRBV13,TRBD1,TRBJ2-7,TGTGCCAGCAGCTATCGACAGGGGGAGCTAACTTTGGAGCAGTACTTC,CASSYRQGELTLEQYF
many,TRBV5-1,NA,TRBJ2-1,TGCGCCAGCAGCTTTGGGACACTGGACCAGTTCTTC,CASSFGTLDQFF
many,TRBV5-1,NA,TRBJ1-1,TGCGCCAGCAGCTCCTGGACGGGTAACACTGAAGCTTTCTTT,CASSSWTGNTEAFF
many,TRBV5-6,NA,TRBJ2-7,TGTGCCAGCAGCTTAAACAGCTACGAGCAGTACTTC,CASSLNSYEQYF
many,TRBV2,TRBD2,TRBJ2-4,TGTGCCTTTAGGCTAGCGGGGGGTCCCAAAAACATTCAGTACTTC,CAFRLAGGPKNIQYF
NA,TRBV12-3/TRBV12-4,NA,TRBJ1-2,TGTGCCAGCATGGAAACGGGGGGGGAAGTAGGCTACACCTTC,CASMETGGEVGYTF
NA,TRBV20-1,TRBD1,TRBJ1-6,TGCAGTGCTACCGGACAGGGATCCGTTTCACCCCTCCACTTT,CSATGQGSVSPLHF
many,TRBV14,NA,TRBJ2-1,TGTGCCAGCAGCCGGATGGGGGGTACGTACAATGAGCAGTTCTTC,CASSRMGGTYNEQFF
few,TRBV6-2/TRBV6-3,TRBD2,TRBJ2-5,TGTGCCAGCAGCCGATCTAGCGGGAGATGGGAGGAGACCCAGTACTTC,CASSRSSGRWEETQYF
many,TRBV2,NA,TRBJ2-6,TGTGCCAGCAGTGAAAAACGGCTCTCTGGGGCCAACGTCCTGACTTTC,CASSEKRLSGANVLTF
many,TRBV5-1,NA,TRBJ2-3,TGCGCCAGTAGGACAGCAAACACAGATACGCAGTATTTT,CASRTANTDTQYF
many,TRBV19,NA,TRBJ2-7,TGTGCCAGTAGTATAGATCCCGGATCCTACGAGCAGTACTTC,CASSIDPGSYEQYF
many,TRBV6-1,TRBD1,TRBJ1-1,TGTGCCAGCAGTGTATCACCGGGACAGCGACGCATGAACACTGAAGCTTTCTTT,CASSVSPGQRRMNTEAFF